The clone carrying this T cell receptor (beta chain) was observed at least ten times. The target antigen is unknown. This sample was included in a study of breast tumors, draining lymph nodes, adjacent tissues. Study-level results: That most tumor T cells come from lymph nodes remained unproven. Luminal-like breast cancer showed significantly greater tumor-nontumor repertoire similarity than basal-like breast cancer did.

The V end was cut by 0 bases, the J end by 6 bases, with 14 bases between. Germline-derived CDR1 and CDR2 are GTSNPN and SVGIG (reference sequence). This CDR3 is built from 14 residues. Breast cancer patients provided tissue from their axillary draining lymph nodes. TCRdb reprocessed the multiplex PCR reads with MiXCR, giving one entry per CDR3 protein. Among approximately 130,000 distinct CDR3 sequences listed, 21% were seen once. This clonotype was sampled from a female donor with breast cancer. Some clones in this sample may be carry-over from other donors' samples. Material: axillary lymph node tissue. This chain links TRBV30 with TRBJ1-2; perhaps TRBD1 as D (5 bases). The CDR3 sequence is CAWSVRWEQDGYTF. The CDR3 region has the DNA TGTGCCTGGAGTGTAAGGTGGGAACAGGATGGCTACACCTTC.